This TCR beta chain stems from a study of breast tumors, draining lymph nodes, adjacent tissues. Study results and caveats: The lymph node origin of tumor T cells was framed as consistent with a hypothesis, not demonstrated. Compared with basal-like, luminal-like tumors shared significantly more repertoire with nontumor tissue. Tumor repertoires ranked between lymph nodes and nontumor tissue in diversity, with V and J gene preferences.

Germline lookup yields CDR1 SGHRS and CDR2 YFSETQ. The V end lost 3 bases, the J end lost 1 base, and 7 bases lay between the germline ends. CDR3 length: 13 amino acids. TCRdb called the multiplex PCR reads again in MiXCR, with one record for every CDR3 protein. The sample holds roughly 49,000 distinct CDR3 sequences, under 50% seen once. On this clonotype itself: What it recognizes is unknown. Given a much more abundant clone one base away, this may be a read error.

The clonotype was recovered from a female donor with breast cancer. Some clones in this sample may be carry-over from other donors' samples. Sequencing used breast tumor tissue. The chain carries TRBV5-1 and TRBJ1-1, with a tentative D call TRBD1 (5 bases). CDR3 amino acids: CASSCGQNTEAFF. For the CDR3, the DNA is TGCGCCAGCAGCTGTGGACAGAACACTGAAGCTTTCTTT. Variable domain in full (rest from reference TRBV5-1 and TRBJ1-1): KAGVTQTPRYLIKTRGQQVTLSCSPISGHRSVSWYQQTPGQGLQFLFEYFSETQRNKGNFPGRFSGRQFSNSRSEMNVSTLELGDSALYLCASSCGQNTEAFFGQGTRLTVV.